This T cell receptor beta chain was sequenced for a study of T cell responses to AZD1222 COVID-19 vaccine. Germline-derived CDR1 and CDR2 are LNHDA and SQIVND (reference sequence). This CDR3 region has 15 residues. The V segment lost 3 bases and the J segment 7 bases; nucleotides outside the gene matches: 7. Worth noting for this clone: Its antigen is currently unknown.

General study findings and limits: White British donors predominated, females outnumbered males, and clonal diversity was possibly underestimated. Nearly half of the spike-specific TCRs reportedly recognize variant regions that carry no mutations. Baseline serology detected seropositivity in only 6 or 7 AZD1222 recipients. Spike-wide vaccine-associated CD4 TCRs dominated at 160-218 and 743-854.

Some clones are missing from TCRdb's copy, which holds only in-frame ones; the method was immunoSEQ multiplex PCR. The sample contains about 150,000 clones, roughly 92% of which appear only once. V gene TRBV19 combines with J gene TRBJ2-1; 9 bases match TRBD2. The specimen was peripheral blood, collected on day 0 of AZD1222 vaccination. The origin of this receptor is an adult in good health. The CDR3 reads CASSIKREDGNEQFF. In DNA, the CDR3 is TGTGCCAGTAGTATCAAGCGGGAGGATGGTAATGAGCAGTTCTTC.